This T cell receptor beta chain was sequenced in a study of PD-1 blockade in classical Hodgkin lymphoma. Generated by immunoSEQ multiplex PCR, the TCRdb table keeps only in-frame clones and is missing some. This sample has under 4,500 clones, with roughly 86% found just once. Concerning this clone: The antigen is not known.

Each of the patients experienced relapse following autologous stem cell transplantation, and their brentuximab vedotin exposure differed. CD4+ T cells were purified from thawed PBMCs by negative selection. Germline V gives CDR1 MNHNS, CDR2 SASEGT. The CDR3 totals 16 residues. V shed 0 bases, J shed 6 bases, and the junction held 9 bases outside the gene matches. Study observations and caveats: Significant TCR diversity gains by C4D1 occurred in CD4+ but not CD8+ cells.

The chain recombines TRBV6-1 with TRBJ1-1, with 8 positions matching TRBD1. The specimen was CD4+ T cells from blood, collected at baseline. This receptor was identified in a human donor with classical Hodgkin lymphoma. CDR3 in DNA: TGTGCCAGCAGTGAAGCGCTTTTCAGGGGGCACCCTGAAGCTTTCTTT. This codes for CASSEALFRGHPEAFF.